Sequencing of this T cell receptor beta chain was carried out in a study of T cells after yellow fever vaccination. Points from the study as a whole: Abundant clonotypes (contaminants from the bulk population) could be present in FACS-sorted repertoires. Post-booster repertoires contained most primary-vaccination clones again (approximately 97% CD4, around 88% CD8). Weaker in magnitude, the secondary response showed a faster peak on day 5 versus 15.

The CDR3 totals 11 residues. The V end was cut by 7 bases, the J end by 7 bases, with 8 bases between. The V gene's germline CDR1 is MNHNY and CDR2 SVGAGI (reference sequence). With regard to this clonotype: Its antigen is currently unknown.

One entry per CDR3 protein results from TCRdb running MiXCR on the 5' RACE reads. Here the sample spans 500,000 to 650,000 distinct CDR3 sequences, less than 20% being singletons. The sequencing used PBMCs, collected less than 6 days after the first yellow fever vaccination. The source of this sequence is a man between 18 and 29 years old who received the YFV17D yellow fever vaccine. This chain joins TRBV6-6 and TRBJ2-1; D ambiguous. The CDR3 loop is CASNVLNEQFF. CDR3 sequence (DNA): TGTGCCAGCAATGTCCTAAATGAGCAGTTCTTC.